This is a list of T cell receptor beta chains from one sample in a study of PD-1 blockade in classical Hodgkin lymphoma. TCRdb keeps only in-frame clones here, not all; method: immunoSEQ multiplex PCR. The table lists 25,000 to 35,000 clones, roughly 71% of them singletons, with more than 25% in the top ten. This specimen consisted of peripheral blood mononuclear cells (PBMCs), obtained before the second cycle of nivolumab. The receptors here all came from a human donor with classical Hodgkin lymphoma. The CDR3 runs from the conserved cysteine through the conserved F or W. D genes are given only for firm matches. Some rows have no size entry. The others give once, few or many, or a class for an expanded clone.

>TRBJ1-1|few|TRBV19|NA
TGTGCCAGTAGCCCCAGGGGAGTAGGGAACACTGAAGCTTTCTTT
CASSPRGVGNTEAFF
>TRBJ2-7|NA|TRBV5-1|TRBD2
TGCGCCAGCAGCTGGGGCGGGGAGGGCTCCTACGAGCAGTACTTC
CASSWGGEGSYEQYF
>TRBJ2-3|NA|TRBV19|NA
TGTGCCAGTAGTATCTCGGCAGATACGCAGTATTTT
CASSISADTQYF
>TRBJ2-1|many|TRBV27|TRBD1
TGTGCCAGCAGTCCGGGACAGGGGTACAATGAGCAGTTCTTC
CASSPGQGYNEQFF
>TRBJ1-1|NA|TRBV6-4|NA
TGTGCCAGCAGTGCGAACCCCGGGAACACTGAAGCTTTCTTT
CASSANPGNTEAFF
>TRBJ2-1|NA|TRBV7-2|NA
TGTGCCAGCAGCTTAGTACCAGGGTCGAATGAGCAGTTCTTC
CASSLVPGSNEQFF
>TRBJ1-6|NA|TRBV11-2|NA
TGTGCCAGCACAAAACCCGGGGCCAGCTCCTATAATTCACCCCTCCACTTT
CASTKPGASSYNSPLHF
>TRBJ1-3|NA|TRBV6-5|NA
TGTGCCAGCAGTTACTTGGGGGCCCGCTCTGGAAACACCATATATTTT
CASSYLGARSGNTIYF
>TRBJ2-2|NA|TRBV10-3|NA
TGTGCCATCAGTTTCGGACAGAACACCGGGGAGCTGTTTTTT
CAISFGQNTGELFF
>TRBJ2-3|once|TRBV9|NA
TGTGCCAGCAGCGTTGAGGGCGGCACAGATACGCAGTATTTT
CASSVEGGTDTQYF
>TRBJ1-4|NA|TRBV10-3|TRBD1
TGTGCCATCAGTGCGGGACAGGCAACTAATGAAAAACTGTTTTTT
CAISAGQATNEKLFF
>TRBJ1-6|few|TRBV7-9|NA
TGTGCCAGCAGCAAGGCCGGTTCACCCCTCCACTTT
CASSKAGSPLHF
>TRBJ1-1|few|TRBV5-4|TRBD1
TGTGCCAGCAGAGCGGGACAGGGGAACACTGAAGCTTTCTTT
CASRAGQGNTEAFF
>TRBJ2-3|NA|TRBV14|NA
TGTGCCAGCAGCCAAGGGAGGCCCCAGGGCACAGATACGCAGTATTTT
CASSQGRPQGTDTQYF
>TRBJ2-1|NA|TRBV5-1|TRBD2
TGCGCCAGCAGCTCGGGACTAGCGGGAGGGCCGCGCAATGAGCAGTTCTTC
CASSSGLAGGPRNEQFF
>TRBJ1-1|NA|TRBV6-5|TRBD1
TGTGCCAGCAGAAAAACAGGGGGCGGGACTGAAGCTTTCTTT
CASRKTGGGTEAFF
>TRBJ1-2|few|TRBV28|TRBD1
TGTGCCAGCAGTAGGACAGGGACGAGGAACGGCTACACCTTC
CASSRTGTRNGYTF
>TRBJ2-1|once|TRBV7-5|NA
TGTGCCAGAAGCTTAGCGAAGGACCCAGGGGTCTACAATGAGCAGTTCTTC
CARSLAKDPGVYNEQFF
>TRBJ2-2|NA|TRBV7-3|NA
TGTGCCAGCAGCCCGTCCCGCGCCGGGGAGCTGTTTTTT
CASSPSRAGELFF
>TRBJ1-2|few|TRBV5-8|NA
TGTGCCAGCAGCTTGTGGCCGCAAAGGAGCTATGGCTACACCTTC
CASSLWPQRSYGYTF
>TRBJ2-5|NA|TRBV7-9|TRBD2
TGTGCCAGCAGCCAAAGACTTGGGGTAGCGGGGGTTCAAGAGACCCAGTACTTC
CASSQRLGVAGVQETQYF
>TRBJ2-5|NA|TRBV5-4|NA
TGTGCCAGCAGCTTGGGGGGGGCTGCGGAGACCCAGTACTTC
CASSLGGAAETQYF
>TRBJ1-1|few|TRBV19|NA
TGTGCCAGTAGTATCTTGTCCGGGGAAGCTTTCTTT
CASSILSGEAFF
>TRBJ2-7|NA|TRBV19|TRBD2
TGTGCCAGTAGTTGGCTAGCCGGGACTAGCGGGGGAGAGCAGTACTTC
CASSWLAGTSGGEQYF
>TRBJ2-2|NA|TRBV9|NA
TGTGCCTCTAGGGGTCAGAACACCGGGGAGCTGTTTTTT
CASRGQNTGELFF
>TRBJ2-5|NA|TRBV7-2|TRBD2
TGTGCCAGCAGCTCGCGACTAGCGTCAGAGACCCAGTACTTC
CASSSRLASETQYF
>TRBJ1-4|NA|TRBV6-6|TRBD1
TGTGCCAGCAGCCTCAGGGGGCAAACTAATGAAAAACTGTTTTTT
CASSLRGQTNEKLFF
>TRBJ2-2|NA|TRBV5-1|TRBD1
TGCGCCAGCAGCGGGTCCGGGACAGGGGTCATCGGGGAGCTGTTTTTT
CASSGSGTGVIGELFF
>TRBJ1-2|many|TRBV6-5|TRBD1
TGTGCCAGCGGAGGGACCGGGACAGCTAACTATGGCTACACCTTC
CASGGTGTANYGYTF
>TRBJ2-4|few|TRBV28|TRBD2
TGTGCCAGCAGTTTGGTAGGAGCGGGGATTCAGTACTTC
CASSLVGAGIQYF
>TRBJ2-3|few|TRBV4-2|NA
TGTGCCAGCAGCTCCAGCACAGGTACGGATACGCAGTATTTT
CASSSSTGTDTQYF
>TRBJ2-6|NA|TRBV7-9|NA
TGTGCCAGCAGCTTCCTCCAGGGAGCCACCTCCAGAGTCCTGACTTTC
CASSFLQGATSRVLTF
>TRBJ2-2|NA|TRBV5-1|TRBD2
TGCGCCAGCAGCTTGGCCTCCCGGCCTAGCGGCAACACCGGGGAGCTGTTTTTT
CASSLASRPSGNTGELFF
>TRBJ1-1|few|TRBV7-3|TRBD1
TGTGCCAGCAGCCTCAGGACAGGGGTCACTGAAGCTTTCTTT
CASSLRTGVTEAFF
>TRBJ1-4|NA|TRBV5-1|NA
TGCGCCAGCAGCTTGGGACATGGTAATGAAAAACTGTTTTTT
CASSLGHGNEKLFF
>TRBJ2-7|NA|TRBV7-9|NA
TGTGCCAGCAGTCTTAGTCGGGGCGAGCAGTACTTC
CASSLSRGEQYF